This T cell receptor beta chain came from a study of vaccination and CD4 T cells after COVID-19. Turning to the study itself: For post-vaccine samples, collection took place a median about 72 days after dose two, ranging from 14 to 241.

Treatment noted: approximately nine-day PBMC culture with coronavirus spike peptide pools or control peptides (ViraFEST assay). The germline V gene encodes CDR1 ENHRY and CDR2 SYGVKD. Trimming took 3 bases from V and 5 from J, leaving 10 bases between them. The CDR3 spans 13 residues. A word on this clonotype: What it binds is not known.

Once obtained from cultured CD4+ T cells, the DNA was sequenced using the Oncomine TCR Beta short-read assay. TCRdb redid the calling of the PCR reads with MiXCR, one entry per CDR3 protein. Here the sample spans 9,500 to 15,000 distinct CDR3 sequences, around 60% being singletons. The V call is TRBV10-3, the J call TRBJ2-5; D is undetermined. The TCR comes from a human donor who had recovered from COVID-19. Material: CD4+ T cells from blood, cultured in vitro. This CDR3 is CAISDFADETQYF. CDR3 DNA: TGTGCCATCAGTGACTTTGCAGATGAGACCCAGTACTTC.